This T cell receptor beta chain was sequenced in a study of cytomegalovirus exposure and HLA in healthy donors. As for the study in general: Around 85 million unique TCRs from HLA-typed donors were held in an early data release. General study results and limits: Follow-up analysis later connected one missense variant in DCLRE1C with trimming of TCR beta V- and J-genes.

After removal of 0 bases from V and 2 bases from J, the junction contained 2 bases not matched to a gene. Germline loops: CDR1 SGHRS, CDR2 YFSETQ. The CDR3 extends over 15 amino acids. The PCR ran on 60 Vbeta and 13 Jbeta primers. Assay used: immunoSEQ multiplex PCR; TCRdb lists only in-frame clones, some missing. The sample carries around 200,000 clones, approximately 85% recorded once. Only one count was recorded for this clone. The antigen remains undetermined. The chain carries TRBV5-1 and TRBJ2-3; TRBD1 aligns across 8 bases. This TCR came from a woman in her 50s in good health and CMV-seronegative. The sample comprised PBMCs. CDR3 amino acids: CASSLGTGLTDTQYF. The CDR3 DNA follows: TGCGCCAGCAGCTTGGGGACAGGGCTCACAGATACGCAGTATTTT.